This is a list of T cell receptor beta chains from one sample in a study of blood T cell repertoires in COVID-19. Produced via immunoSEQ multiplex PCR; TCRdb's table is partial and in-frame only. The sample lists under 120,000 clones, more than 60% occurring once. The specimen sequenced was peripheral blood. Receptors originate from a man in his 70s with active or convalescent COVID-19. Each CDR3 is given with its conserved first and last residue. The D gene is left open where the match is weak. A clone size is listed for some rows: how often the clone was seen (once, few, many), or a class if it is expanded.

clone size: few
V gene: TRBV6-5
D gene: TRBD1
J gene: TRBJ2-3
CDR3 DNA: TGTGCCAGCTCCCCTGGGACAGTTGGCACAGATACGCAGTATTTT
CDR3 protein: CASSPGTVGTDTQYF

clone size: .
V gene: TRBV20-1
D gene: TRBD1
J gene: TRBJ2-7
CDR3 DNA: TGCAGTGCTAGTGGGAGACCGGGACAGGGTCACGAGCAGTACTTC
CDR3 protein: CSASGRPGQGHEQYF

clone size: .
V gene: TRBV5-1
D gene: TRBD1
J gene: TRBJ2-1
CDR3 DNA: TGCGCCAGCAGCCCTCGTGGGGAGACAGGGGACAATGAGCAGTTCTTC
CDR3 protein: CASSPRGETGDNEQFF

clone size: .
V gene: TRBV6-2/TRBV6-3
D gene: .
J gene: TRBJ2-2
CDR3 DNA: TGTGCCAGCAGTTACTTAGGCGGGGGCCTTACCGGGGAGCTGTTTTTT
CDR3 protein: CASSYLGGGLTGELFF

clone size: .
V gene: TRBV14
D gene: .
J gene: TRBJ2-7
CDR3 DNA: TGTGCCAGCAGCCAAGATATCGGGTTCTCCTACGAGCAGTACTTC
CDR3 protein: CASSQDIGFSYEQYF

clone size: once
V gene: TRBV6-5
D gene: .
J gene: TRBJ1-1
CDR3 DNA: TGTGCCAGCAGTTATGGGCAAATTAAACGTACTGAAGCTTTCTTT
CDR3 protein: CASSYGQIKRTEAFF

clone size: .
V gene: TRBV10-1
D gene: TRBD2
J gene: TRBJ2-3
CDR3 DNA: TGCGCCAGCAGTGGGGGACTAGCGGGAATCACAGATACGCAGTATTTT
CDR3 protein: CASSGGLAGITDTQYF

clone size: .
V gene: TRBV6-5
D gene: .
J gene: TRBJ1-3
CDR3 DNA: TGTGCCAGCACTGCGGGGAGCTCTGGAAACACCATATATTTT
CDR3 protein: CASTAGSSGNTIYF

clone size: once
V gene: TRBV2
D gene: .
J gene: TRBJ2-2
CDR3 DNA: TGTGCCAGCAGCCGACAGGACAACACCGGGGAGCTGTTTTTT
CDR3 protein: CASSRQDNTGELFF

clone size: .
V gene: TRBV5-1
D gene: .
J gene: TRBJ1-1
CDR3 DNA: TGCGCCAGCAGCTTGGTCGGGGATACTGAAGCTTTCTTT
CDR3 protein: CASSLVGDTEAFF

clone size: .
V gene: TRBV6-5
D gene: .
J gene: TRBJ1-3
CDR3 DNA: TGTGTAGCACTCTCTGGAAACACCATATATTTT
CDR3 protein: CVALSGNTIYF

clone size: once
V gene: TRBV6-6
D gene: TRBD2
J gene: TRBJ2-3
CDR3 DNA: TGTGCCAGCAGTCCCGGGACTAGGATCCTTTTT
CDR3 protein: CASSPGTRILF

clone size: once
V gene: TRBV18
D gene: TRBD1
J gene: TRBJ2-7
CDR3 DNA: TGTGCCAGCTCACCACCGGCAGGGGGCGAAGGCAACGAGCAGTACTTC
CDR3 protein: CASSPPAGGEGNEQYF

clone size: .
V gene: TRBV5-1
D gene: .
J gene: TRBJ2-7
CDR3 DNA: TGCGCCAGCAGTGAGGGAAGGACCTACGAGCAGTACTTC
CDR3 protein: CASSEGRTYEQYF

clone size: .
V gene: TRBV30
D gene: TRBD2
J gene: TRBJ2-3
CDR3 DNA: TGTGCCTGGGGGCCCGGACTAGCGACAGATACGCAGTATTTT
CDR3 protein: CAWGPGLATDTQYF

clone size: .
V gene: TRBV7-9
D gene: .
J gene: TRBJ2-1
CDR3 DNA: TGTGCCAGCAGCTTAGCGAAAGGGACTAATGAGCAGTTCTTC
CDR3 protein: CASSLAKGTNEQFF

clone size: .
V gene: TRBV10-2
D gene: .
J gene: TRBJ1-1
CDR3 DNA: TGCGCCAGCAGTTTACGAGGAAGCACTGAAGCTTTCTTT
CDR3 protein: CASSLRGSTEAFF

clone size: .
V gene: TRBV7-6
D gene: .
J gene: TRBJ1-1
CDR3 DNA: TGTGCCAGCAGCCCAATTAAGGACATTCGGAAGAACACTGAAGCTTTCTTT
CDR3 protein: CASSPIKDIRKNTEAFF

clone size: once
V gene: TRBV2
D gene: .
J gene: TRBJ2-1
CDR3 DNA: TGTGCCAGCAGTTCCATGACAGGGAGGCCTAGAAATGAGCAGTTCTTC
CDR3 protein: CASSSMTGRPRNEQFF

clone size: few
V gene: TRBV6-5
D gene: .
J gene: TRBJ1-5
CDR3 DNA: TGTGCCAGCTTAGTGGGCCCCCAGGGTGATCAGCCCCAGCATTTT
CDR3 protein: CASLVGPQGDQPQHF

clone size: .
V gene: TRBV9
D gene: .
J gene: TRBJ1-2
CDR3 DNA: TGTGCCAGCAGCGTCTCACCGGGGGACTATGGCTACACCTTC
CDR3 protein: CASSVSPGDYGYTF

clone size: .
V gene: TRBV10-1
D gene: TRBD1
J gene: TRBJ1-5
CDR3 DNA: TGCGCCAGCAGTGAGGACGGGACAGGGGATCTTAGCAATCAGCCCCAGCATTTT
CDR3 protein: CASSEDGTGDLSNQPQHF

clone size: .
V gene: TRBV7-2
D gene: TRBD1
J gene: TRBJ2-7
CDR3 DNA: TGTGCCAGCAGCTTAACAGGGGGCGGGCGGTACGAGCAGTACTTC
CDR3 protein: CASSLTGGGRYEQYF

clone size: .
V gene: TRBV5-6
D gene: TRBD2
J gene: TRBJ2-3
CDR3 DNA: TGTGCCAGCAGCTGGACTAGTGTTTTCACAGATACGCAGTATTTT
CDR3 protein: CASSWTSVFTDTQYF